This T cell receptor beta chain is from a study of sequential checkpoint blockade in melanoma. With V trimmed by 6 bases and J by 6 bases, 9 bases remained unmatched. Germline V gene sequence: CDR1 MDHEN, CDR2 SYDVKM. CDR3 length: 15 amino acids. Treatment reported: randomized to nivolumab then ipilimumab (arm A) or the reverse (arm B). This clone is labeled medium-sized. TCRdb's copy holds only in-frame clones and misses some; the assay was immunoSEQ multiplex PCR. The sample carries some 6,000 clones, around 21% recorded once. Sequences were derived from tumor tissue (inferred from file names), sampled from a patient given nivolumab and ipilimumab in sequence. The chain joins TRBV28 to TRBJ2-1; 9 bases agree with TRBD2. This TCR was recovered from a human donor with melanoma. This CDR3 is CASSSAGGGTNEQFF. In nucleotides, the CDR3 is TGTGCCAGCAGCTCAGCGGGAGGAGGCACCAATGAGCAGTTCTTC.